Listed below are T cell receptor beta chains from one sample, sequenced in a study of blood T cell repertoires in COVID-19. Sequenced by immunoSEQ multiplex PCR; TCRdb stores in-frame clones only, minus some. The data contain hundreds of thousands of clones, about nine tenths of them singletons. Source material: peripheral blood. These receptors were taken from a woman in her 70s with COVID-19, enrolled during active disease. CDR3s include the opening cysteine and the closing phenylalanine or tryptophan. The D gene is left open where the match is weak. Size values are once, few and many counts, or a class for expanded clones, and some rows have none.

DNA	CDR3	size	D	V	J
TGTGCCAGCAGCCCCTCGCGGGGGGATAGCACAGATACGCAGTATTTT	CASSPSRGDSTDTQYF	NA	TRBD2	TRBV3-1/TRBV3-2	TRBJ2-3
TGTGCCAGCAGTTTAAATCGGGGGGCGAACACTGAAGCTTTCTTT	CASSLNRGANTEAFF	NA	NA	TRBV27	TRBJ1-1
TGTGCCAGCAGTCCGTATCCCCGAACCCAGACAGGGGGTATTCGAAACACTGAAGCTTTCTTT	CASSPYPRTQTGGIRNTEAFF	NA	TRBD1	TRBV27	TRBJ1-1
TGCGCCAGCAGCCCAGAAAGAAACACTGAAGCTTTCTTT	CASSPERNTEAFF	NA	NA	TRBV5-1	TRBJ1-1
TGTGCCAGCACCCTGACTAGCGGGGGGCGTGTAGATACGCAGTATTTT	CASTLTSGGRVDTQYF	NA	TRBD2	TRBV27	TRBJ2-3
TGTGCCTGGAGTGGAGTAGCGGGGGTCTCCTACGAGCAGTACTTC	CAWSGVAGVSYEQYF	NA	TRBD2	TRBV30	TRBJ2-7
TGTGCCAGCAGTAGACAGGGCTGGCAGCCCCAGCATTTT	CASSRQGWQPQHF	NA	TRBD1	TRBV6-5	TRBJ1-5
TGTGCCAGCAGCTTATCAGCGGGGGGCCCCTACGAGCAGTACTTC	CASSLSAGGPYEQYF	once	TRBD2	TRBV7-2	TRBJ2-7
TGTGCCAGCAGTTTCCTCAGCGGGACTAACGCCTACAATGAGCAGTTCTTC	CASSFLSGTNAYNEQFF	NA	TRBD2	TRBV27	TRBJ2-1
TGCGCCAGCAGCTTGGGGACATTCGGTGAGCAGTTCTTC	CASSLGTFGEQFF	NA	NA	TRBV5-1	TRBJ2-1
TGTGCCATCAGTGAGCGGGTCTACGAGCAGTACTTC	CAISERVYEQYF	once	NA	TRBV10-3	TRBJ2-7
TGTGCCAGCAGCTGGCGGGTCCCCAACTCTGGAAACACCATATATTTT	CASSWRVPNSGNTIYF	once	NA	TRBV7-2	TRBJ1-3
TGTGCCAGCAGCAAGGGACTAGCGGGGGATACGCAGTATTTT	CASSKGLAGDTQYF	once	TRBD2	TRBV7-8	TRBJ2-3
TGTGCCAGCAGTCCACTAACAACAGGGGGCATCTATGGCTACACCTTC	CASSPLTTGGIYGYTF	NA	TRBD1	TRBV2	TRBJ1-2
TGCGCCAGCAGCCCAGGACAGACCACAGATACGCAGTATTTT	CASSPGQTTDTQYF	NA	NA	TRBV5-1	TRBJ2-3
TGTGCCAGCAGCACCGTTCGGGGAGACGAAGCGACCCAGTACTTC	CASSTVRGDEATQYF	many	NA	TRBV7-2	TRBJ2-5
TGTGCTAGTGGTTTGTCACAGGGGGCCCCTACGAACACCGGGGAGCTGTTTTTT	CASGLSQGAPTNTGELFF	NA	TRBD1	TRBV12-5	TRBJ2-2
TGCGCCAGCAGCCCCAACTACCCGGGACAGTCCTACGAGCAGTACTTC	CASSPNYPGQSYEQYF	NA	TRBD1	TRBV4-1	TRBJ2-7
TGCAGCGTTGAATCTACCCATGAGCAGTTCTTC	CSVESTHEQFF	NA	NA	TRBV29-1	TRBJ2-1
TGTGCCAGCGGATCCGGGACAGGGGGCTATCAGCCCCAGCATTTT	CASGSGTGGYQPQHF	NA	TRBD1	TRBV28	TRBJ1-5
TGCGCCAGCAGCTTGGGTGTGTCGGGGGTGAGTGAAAAACTGTTTTTT	CASSLGVSGVSEKLFF	once	NA	TRBV5-1	TRBJ1-4
TGTGCCAGCAGTGACTCGAGAACAGGGGGCTCGTATAGCAATCAGCCCCAGCATTTT	CASSDSRTGGSYSNQPQHF	NA	TRBD1	TRBV6-4	TRBJ1-5
TGTGCCAGCAGCGTAGATAACCTAGACGGAGAGACCCAGTACTTC	CASSVDNLDGETQYF	NA	NA	TRBV9	TRBJ2-5
TGTGCCAGCAGCTTAGAGACAGGTTCCTACGAGCAGTACTTC	CASSLETGSYEQYF	NA	NA	TRBV11-3	TRBJ2-7
TGCGCCAGCAGCCTAGCCGGGACAGGGACGGATCAGCCCCAGCATTTT	CASSLAGTGTDQPQHF	NA	TRBD1	TRBV4-1	TRBJ1-5
TGTGCCAGCAGGCGCTCACAGGGGCTTCTCGGCTATGGCTACACCTTC	CASRRSQGLLGYGYTF	NA	TRBD1	TRBV28	TRBJ1-2
TGTGCCTGGAGTGGTGTCAGGGGTTACGATGGCTACACCTTC	CAWSGVRGYDGYTF	NA	NA	TRBV30	TRBJ1-2
TGTGCCAGCAGTTTACTAGCGGGGGGCTCAGATACGCAGTATTTT	CASSLLAGGSDTQYF	NA	TRBD2	TRBV27	TRBJ2-3
TGTGCCAGCAGCTACTGGACAGGGACATCAGCCTACGAGCAGTACTTC	CASSYWTGTSAYEQYF	once	TRBD1	TRBV7-8	TRBJ2-7
TGTGCCGGGGGACAGGATAACTATGGCTACACCTTC	CAGGQDNYGYTF	NA	TRBD1	TRBV2	TRBJ1-2
TGTGCCAGCAGCTTAGGGCAGGCGAACACTGAAGCTTTCTTT	CASSLGQANTEAFF	NA	NA	TRBV7-9	TRBJ1-1
TGTGCCAGCAGCTTAGGGCTAGCGCATGAGCAGTTCTTC	CASSLGLAHEQFF	NA	NA	TRBV7-7	TRBJ2-1
TGTGCCAGTAGTATAGAGAAAGGGGGCGCGAAGAGCTCTCGCGCTTTCTTT	CASSIEKGGAKSSRAFF	NA	TRBD1	TRBV19	TRBJ1-1
TGTGCCAGCAGAGCAGGGGGGAGCAATCAGCCCCAGCATTTT	CASRAGGSNQPQHF	NA	TRBD1	TRBV27	TRBJ1-5
TGTGCCAGCAGCACCTCGGCAGGCAGCTCTGGAAACACCATATATTTT	CASSTSAGSSGNTIYF	NA	NA	TRBV7-2	TRBJ1-3
TGCGCCAGCAGCTCGACACTGAACACTGAAGCTTTCTTT	CASSSTLNTEAFF	NA	NA	TRBV5-1	TRBJ1-1
TGTGCCAGCAGCCGGGTTCAACCCCCTTGCTACACCTTC	CASSRVQPPCYTF	NA	NA	TRBV12-1	TRBJ1-2
TGTGCCAGCAGCGTAGCGGGGGGTAATCGTGGCTACACCTTC	CASSVAGGNRGYTF	NA	NA	TRBV9	TRBJ1-2
TGCAGCGTTGGACAAGCCAAAGGGGGCCAAGGCTACACCTTC	CSVGQAKGGQGYTF	NA	TRBD1	TRBV29-1	TRBJ1-2
TGCGCCAGCAGCTTCTCCGGGACTAGCTACAATGAGCAGTTCTTC	CASSFSGTSYNEQFF	NA	TRBD2	TRBV5-1	TRBJ2-1
TGTGCCAGCAGCGGCGCCGGTTACAGCACAGATACGCAGTATTTT	CASSGAGYSTDTQYF	NA	NA	TRBV9	TRBJ2-3
TGTGCCAGCAGTTTATCAGGGGGGACAGGGGGAATGTATGGCTACACCTTC	CASSLSGGTGGMYGYTF	NA	TRBD1	TRBV27	TRBJ1-2
TGTGCTAGTGTCCCTGGGGGGGATAATTCACCCCTCCACTTT	CASVPGGDNSPLHF	once	NA	TRBV12-5	TRBJ1-6
TGTGCCAGTAGTATAGCAGGAACTAGCGGTACCTACGAGCAGTACTTC	CASSIAGTSGTYEQYF	NA	TRBD2	TRBV19	TRBJ2-7
TGTGCCACCAGTGATTTGGCCCCCCAGGGACAGCTGAGTTCTGGAAACACCATATATTTT	CATSDLAPQGQLSSGNTIYF	NA	TRBD1	TRBV24-1	TRBJ1-3
TGTGCCAGCACGATGACAGAAGAGACCCAGTACTTC	CASTMTEETQYF	NA	NA	TRBV2	TRBJ2-5
TGTGCCTGGTCCTCCTCCGGGACAGGAGCAAGTCAGCCCCAGCATTTT	CAWSSSGTGASQPQHF	NA	TRBD1	TRBV30	TRBJ1-5